The TCR beta chain under discussion was sequenced for a study of T cell responses to AZD1222 COVID-19 vaccine. TCRdb's table, derived via immunoSEQ multiplex PCR, lists solely in-frame clones and lacks some. The sample lists some 280,000 clones; almost 95% were seen once. The germline V and J ends were trimmed by 5 bases and 2 bases, with 12 bases remaining between them. This CDR3 has 15 amino acids. Germline CDR1 and CDR2: MNHEY and SVGAGI. The receptor was isolated from an adult who received the AZD1222 COVID-19 vaccine. The source was peripheral blood, collected 28 days after the second AZD1222 dose. The chain combines TRBV6-5 with TRBJ1-4, with D tentatively TRBD1 (5 bases). CDR3 sequence: CASSPRRGTNEKLFF. DNA of the CDR3: TGTGCCAGCAGTCCACGAAGGGGCACTAATGAAAAACTGTTTTTT.